This T cell receptor beta chain was retrieved from a study of cytomegalovirus exposure and HLA in healthy donors. The wider study: About 85 million unique TCRs from HLA-typed donors were held in an early release of data. General study results and limits: Several of the most significant clusters appeared, in a later analysis, to be linked to common viral pathogens. Testing in vitro showed three CMV-associated chains specific for CMV antigens. TCR sequences were mostly rare, though some public TCRs occurred in many donors.

The PCR made use of 60 Vbeta and 13 Jbeta primers. Here immunoSEQ multiplex PCR was the method, and the copy in TCRdb shows in-frame clones only, minus some. The sample records roughly 100,000 clones, 83% being singletons. Comment on this clone: What it binds is not known.

The germline V gene has CDR1 SGHVS and CDR2 FQNEAQ. The CDR3 sequence is 22 residues long. Trimming removed 4 bases from V and 5 bases from J; junction bases left unmatched: 24. The V and J genes are TRBV7-8 and TRBJ2-2; 11 bases are shared with TRBD2. The source material was PBMCs. The TCR comes from a man between 18 and 35 years old in good health and CMV-seronegative. CDR3 DNA sequence: TGTGCCAGCAGCTCAAGATACCTCCCGGAGTTTCAGGCTAGCGGGAGGACCGGGGAGCTGTTTTTT. Translation gives CASSSRYLPEFQASGRTGELFF.